The clone carrying this T cell receptor beta chain was seen once. CDR1 is KGHSH and CDR2 is LQKENI in the germline V gene. Trimming shortened V by 3 bases and J by 7 bases, and 12 bases separated the two germline ends. The CDR3 length is 14 residues. The method was immunoSEQ multiplex PCR; TCRdb's version includes in-frame clones alone and lacks a portion of them. The repertoire includes roughly 280,000 clones, roughly 90% of them detected once, and roughly 1.8% sits in the top ten. This sample was taken from a study of blood T cell repertoires in COVID-19. This clonotype was sampled from a man aged 25 to 40 with active or convalescent COVID-19. The chain has TRBV18 and TRBJ1-4; TRBD1 is a possible D gene (5 bases). Sequencing was done on a sample of peripheral blood. The chain's CDR3 is CASSPRGNGEKLFF. CDR3 coding DNA: TGTGCCAGCTCACCCCGGGGGAATGGTGAAAAACTGTTTTTT.